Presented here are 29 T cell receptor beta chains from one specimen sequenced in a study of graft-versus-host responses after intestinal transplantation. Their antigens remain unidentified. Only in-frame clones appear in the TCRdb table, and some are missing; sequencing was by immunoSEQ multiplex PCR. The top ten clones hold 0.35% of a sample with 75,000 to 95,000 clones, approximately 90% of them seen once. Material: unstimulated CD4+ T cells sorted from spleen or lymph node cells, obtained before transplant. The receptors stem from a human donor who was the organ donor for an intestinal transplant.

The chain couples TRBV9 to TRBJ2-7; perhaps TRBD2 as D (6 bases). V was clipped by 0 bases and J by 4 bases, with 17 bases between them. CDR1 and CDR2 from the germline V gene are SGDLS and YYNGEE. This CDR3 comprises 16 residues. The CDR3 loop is CASSVGGGQGYYEQYF. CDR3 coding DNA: TGTGCCAGCAGCGTAGGTGGAGGGCAGGGATATTACGAGCAGTACTTC. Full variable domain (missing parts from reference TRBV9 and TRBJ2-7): DSGVTQTPKHLITATGQRVTLRCSPRSGDLSVYWYQQSLDQGLQFLIQYYNGEERAKGNILERFSAQQFPDLHSELNLSSLELGDSALYFCASSVGGGQGYYEQYFGPGTRLTVT.

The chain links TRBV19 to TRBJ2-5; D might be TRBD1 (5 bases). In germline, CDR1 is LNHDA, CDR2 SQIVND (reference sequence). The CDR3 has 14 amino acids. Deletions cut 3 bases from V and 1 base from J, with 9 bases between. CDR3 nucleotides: TGTGCCAGTAGTATCTTCCAGGGCCAAGAGACCCAGTACTTC. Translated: CASSIFQGQETQYF.

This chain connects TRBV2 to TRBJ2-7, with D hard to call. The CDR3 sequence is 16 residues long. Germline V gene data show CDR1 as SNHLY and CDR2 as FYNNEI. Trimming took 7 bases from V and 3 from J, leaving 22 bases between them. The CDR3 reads CASNSAGWQVNYEQYF. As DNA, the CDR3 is TGTGCCAGCAACTCAGCCGGTTGGCAGGTTAACTACGAGCAGTACTTC.

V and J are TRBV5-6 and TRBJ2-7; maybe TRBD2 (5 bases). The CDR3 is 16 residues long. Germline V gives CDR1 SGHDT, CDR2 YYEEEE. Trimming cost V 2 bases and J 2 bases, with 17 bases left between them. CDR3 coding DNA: TGTGCCAGCAGCTTCCGGGGAGTGCCGCTCCCCTACGAGCAGTACTTC. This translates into CASSFRGVPLPYEQYF.

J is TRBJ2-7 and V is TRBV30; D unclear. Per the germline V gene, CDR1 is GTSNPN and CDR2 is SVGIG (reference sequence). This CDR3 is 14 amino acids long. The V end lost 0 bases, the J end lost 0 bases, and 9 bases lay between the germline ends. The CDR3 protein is CAWSVRRSSYEQYF. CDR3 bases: TGTGCCTGGAGTGTACGCCGTAGCTCCTACGAGCAGTACTTC.

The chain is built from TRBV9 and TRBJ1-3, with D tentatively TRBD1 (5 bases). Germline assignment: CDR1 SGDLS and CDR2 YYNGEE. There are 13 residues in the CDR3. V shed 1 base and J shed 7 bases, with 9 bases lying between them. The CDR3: CASSVIGDNTIYF. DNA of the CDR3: TGTGCCAGCAGCGTAATAGGGGATAACACCATATATTTT.

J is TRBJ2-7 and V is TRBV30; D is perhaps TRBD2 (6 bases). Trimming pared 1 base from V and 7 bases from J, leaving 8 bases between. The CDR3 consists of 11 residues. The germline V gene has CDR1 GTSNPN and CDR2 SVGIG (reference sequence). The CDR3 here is CAWSGGGEQYF. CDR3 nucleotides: TGTGCCTGGAGTGGCGGAGGGGAGCAGTACTTC.

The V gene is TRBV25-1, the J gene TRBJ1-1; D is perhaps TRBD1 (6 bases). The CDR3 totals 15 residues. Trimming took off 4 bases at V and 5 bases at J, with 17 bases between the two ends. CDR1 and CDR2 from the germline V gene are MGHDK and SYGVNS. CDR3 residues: CASSAAWSGETEAFF. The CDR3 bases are TGTGCCAGCAGTGCCGCCTGGTCAGGGGAGACTGAAGCTTTCTTT.

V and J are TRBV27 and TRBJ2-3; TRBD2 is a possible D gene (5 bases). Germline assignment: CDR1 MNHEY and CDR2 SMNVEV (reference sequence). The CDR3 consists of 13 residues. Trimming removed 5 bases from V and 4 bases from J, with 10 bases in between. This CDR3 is CASSPPGADTQYF. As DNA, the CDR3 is TGTGCCAGCAGTCCCCCCGGGGCAGATACGCAGTATTTT.

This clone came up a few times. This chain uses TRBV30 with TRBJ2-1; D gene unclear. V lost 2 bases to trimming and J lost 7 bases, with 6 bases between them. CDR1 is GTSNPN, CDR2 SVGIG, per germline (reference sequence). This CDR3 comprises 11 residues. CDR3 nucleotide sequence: TGTGCCTGGAGTTTCAGGAATGAGCAGTTCTTC. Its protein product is CAWSFRNEQFF.

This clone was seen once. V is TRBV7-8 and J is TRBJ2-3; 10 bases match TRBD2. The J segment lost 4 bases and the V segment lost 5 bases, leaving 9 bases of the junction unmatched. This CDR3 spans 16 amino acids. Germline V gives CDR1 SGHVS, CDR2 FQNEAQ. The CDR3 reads CASSHRRLAGSDTQYF. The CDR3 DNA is TGTGCCAGCAGCCATAGGCGACTAGCGGGCTCAGATACGCAGTATTTT.

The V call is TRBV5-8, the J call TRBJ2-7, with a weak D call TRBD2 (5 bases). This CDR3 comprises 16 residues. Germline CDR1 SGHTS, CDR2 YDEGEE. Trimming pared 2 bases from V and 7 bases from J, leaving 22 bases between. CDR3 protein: CASSFLASLYSGEQYF. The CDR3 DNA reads TGTGCCAGCAGCTTCTTGGCTAGCTTATATTCGGGAGAGCAGTACTTC. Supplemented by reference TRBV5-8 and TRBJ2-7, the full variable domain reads EAGVTQSPTHLIKTRGQQATLRCSPISGHTSVYWYQQALGLGLQFLLWYDEGEERNRGNFPPRFSGRQFPNYSSELNVNALELEDSALYLCASSFLASLYSGEQYFGPGTRLTVT.

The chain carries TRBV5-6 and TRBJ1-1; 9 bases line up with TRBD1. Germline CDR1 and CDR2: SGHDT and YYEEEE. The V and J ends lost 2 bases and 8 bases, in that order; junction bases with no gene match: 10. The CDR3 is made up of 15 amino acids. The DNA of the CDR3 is TGTGCCAGCAGCTTTTTAGAGGGGACAGGGATCGAAGCTTTCTTT. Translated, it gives CASSFLEGTGIEAFF.

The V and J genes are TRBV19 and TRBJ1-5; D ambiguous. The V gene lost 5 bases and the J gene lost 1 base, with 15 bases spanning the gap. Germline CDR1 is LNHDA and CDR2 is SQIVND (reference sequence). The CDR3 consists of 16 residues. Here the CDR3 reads CASSPLRGLSNQPQHF. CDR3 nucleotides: TGTGCCAGTAGTCCGCTCCGGGGTTTGAGCAATCAGCCCCAGCATTTT.

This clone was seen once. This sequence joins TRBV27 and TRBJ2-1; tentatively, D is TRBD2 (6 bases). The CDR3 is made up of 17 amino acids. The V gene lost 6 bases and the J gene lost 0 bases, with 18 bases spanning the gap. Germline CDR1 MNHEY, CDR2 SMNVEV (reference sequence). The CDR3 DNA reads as TGTGCCAGCAGGGGACTCGAGAAGGGTCACTCCTACAATGAGCAGTTCTTC. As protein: CASRGLEKGHSYNEQFF.

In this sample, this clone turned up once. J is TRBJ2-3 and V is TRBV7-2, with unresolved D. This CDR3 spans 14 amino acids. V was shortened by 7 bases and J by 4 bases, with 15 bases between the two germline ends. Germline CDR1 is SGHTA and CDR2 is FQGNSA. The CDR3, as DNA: TGTGCCAGCACCAAAGTACAGCACCCAGATACGCAGTATTTT. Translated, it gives CASTKVQHPDTQYF.

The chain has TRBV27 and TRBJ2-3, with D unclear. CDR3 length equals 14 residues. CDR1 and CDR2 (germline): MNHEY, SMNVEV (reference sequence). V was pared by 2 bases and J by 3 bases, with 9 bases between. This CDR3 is CASSLIPLTDTQYF. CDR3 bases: TGTGCCAGCAGTTTAATCCCCTTAACAGATACGCAGTATTTT.

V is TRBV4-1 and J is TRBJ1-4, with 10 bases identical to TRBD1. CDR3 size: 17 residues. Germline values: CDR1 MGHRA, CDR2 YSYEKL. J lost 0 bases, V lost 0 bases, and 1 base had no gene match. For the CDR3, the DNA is TGCGCCAGCAGCCAAGATGGGACAGGGGCAACTAATGAAAAACTGTTTTTT. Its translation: CASSQDGTGATNEKLFF.

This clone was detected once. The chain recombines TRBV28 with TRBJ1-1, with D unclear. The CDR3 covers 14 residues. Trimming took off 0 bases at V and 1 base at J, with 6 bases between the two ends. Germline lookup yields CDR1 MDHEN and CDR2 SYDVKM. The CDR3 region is CASSLWTGNTEAFF. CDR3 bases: TGTGCCAGCAGTTTATGGACGGGGAACACTGAAGCTTTCTTT.

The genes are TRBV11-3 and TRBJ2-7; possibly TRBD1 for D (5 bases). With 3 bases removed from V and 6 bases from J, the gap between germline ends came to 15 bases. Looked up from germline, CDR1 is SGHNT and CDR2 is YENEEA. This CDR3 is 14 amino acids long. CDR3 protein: CASSFLGHGSEQYF. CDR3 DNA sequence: TGTGCCAGCAGCTTCCTGGGGCATGGCTCCGAGCAGTACTTC.

CDR3 DNA: TGTGCCAGCAGTGGAGGTTGGCTAGCGGGGGGGAAAGAGACCCAGTACTTC. Its translation: CASSGGWLAGGKETQYF. The genes are TRBV6-1 and TRBJ2-5, with 12 bases matching TRBD2. The germline CDR1 and CDR2 sequences are MNHNS and SASEGT. V lost 4 bases to trimming and J lost 3 bases; unmatched junction nucleotides: 9. CDR3 length: 17 residues.

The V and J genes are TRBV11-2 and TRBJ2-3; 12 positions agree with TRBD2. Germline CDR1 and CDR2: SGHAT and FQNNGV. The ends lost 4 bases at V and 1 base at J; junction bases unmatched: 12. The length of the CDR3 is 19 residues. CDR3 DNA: TGTGCCAGCAGCTCCGGCAGACTAGCGGGAGTATATGGCACAGATACGCAGTATTTT. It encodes CASSSGRLAGVYGTDTQYF.

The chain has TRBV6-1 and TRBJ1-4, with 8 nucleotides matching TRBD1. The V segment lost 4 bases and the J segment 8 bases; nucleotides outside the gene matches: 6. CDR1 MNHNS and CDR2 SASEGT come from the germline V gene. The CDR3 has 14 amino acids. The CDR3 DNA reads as TGTGCCAGCAGTGGACAGGGGCCCGGGGAAAAACTGTTTTTT. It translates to CASSGQGPGEKLFF.

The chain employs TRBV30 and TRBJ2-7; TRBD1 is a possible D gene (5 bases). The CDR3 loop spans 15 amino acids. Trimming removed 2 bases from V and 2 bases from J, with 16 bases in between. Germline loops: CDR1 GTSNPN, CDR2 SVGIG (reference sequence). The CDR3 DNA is TGTGCCTGGAGTCGAAGGAGACAGAACCCCTACGAGCAGTACTTC. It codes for CAWSRRRQNPYEQYF.

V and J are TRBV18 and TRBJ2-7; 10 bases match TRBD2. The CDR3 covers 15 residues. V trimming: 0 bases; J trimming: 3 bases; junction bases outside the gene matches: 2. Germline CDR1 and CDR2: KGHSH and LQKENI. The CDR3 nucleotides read TGTGCCAGCTCACCACCTGCTAGCGGGAGCTACGAGCAGTACTTC. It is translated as CASSPPASGSYEQYF.

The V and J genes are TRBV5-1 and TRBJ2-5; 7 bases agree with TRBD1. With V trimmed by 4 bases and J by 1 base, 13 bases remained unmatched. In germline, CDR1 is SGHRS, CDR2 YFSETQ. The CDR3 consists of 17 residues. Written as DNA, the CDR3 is TGCGCCAGCAGCCCAACCCCCGACAGGGTAGGCCAAGAGACCCAGTACTTC. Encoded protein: CASSPTPDRVGQETQYF.

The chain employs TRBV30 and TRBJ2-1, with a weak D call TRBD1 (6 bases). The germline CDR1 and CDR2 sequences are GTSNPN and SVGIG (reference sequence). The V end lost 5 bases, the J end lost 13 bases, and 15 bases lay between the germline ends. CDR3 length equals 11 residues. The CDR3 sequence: CAWDLGAPQFF. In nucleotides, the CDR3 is TGTGCCTGGGACTTGGGGGCTCCTCAGTTCTTC.

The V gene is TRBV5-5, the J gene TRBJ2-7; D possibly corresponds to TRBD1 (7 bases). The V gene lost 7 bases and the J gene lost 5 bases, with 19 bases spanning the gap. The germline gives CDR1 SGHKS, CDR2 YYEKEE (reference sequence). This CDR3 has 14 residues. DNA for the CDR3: TGTGCCAGCGGATACAGGGGAGGAGGTCACGAGCAGTACTTC. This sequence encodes CASGYRGGGHEQYF.

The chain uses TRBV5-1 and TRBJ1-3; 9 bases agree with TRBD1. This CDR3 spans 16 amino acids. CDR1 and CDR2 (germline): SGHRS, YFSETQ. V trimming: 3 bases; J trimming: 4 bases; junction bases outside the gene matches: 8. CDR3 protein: CASSSSGTGYGNTIYF. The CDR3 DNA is TGCGCCAGCAGCTCGTCCGGGACAGGGTACGGAAACACCATATATTTT.